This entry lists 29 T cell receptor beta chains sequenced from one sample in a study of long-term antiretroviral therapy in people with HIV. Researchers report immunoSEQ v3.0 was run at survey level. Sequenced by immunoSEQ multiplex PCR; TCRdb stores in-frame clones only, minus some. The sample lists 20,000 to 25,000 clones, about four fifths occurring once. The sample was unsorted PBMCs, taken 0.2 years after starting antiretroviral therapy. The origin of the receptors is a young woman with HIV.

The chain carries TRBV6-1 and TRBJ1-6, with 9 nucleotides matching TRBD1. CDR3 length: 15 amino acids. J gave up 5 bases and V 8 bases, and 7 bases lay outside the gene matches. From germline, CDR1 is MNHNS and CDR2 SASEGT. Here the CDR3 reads CASAFGTGHNSPLHF. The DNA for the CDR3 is TGTGCCAGCGCGTTTGGGACAGGGCATAATTCACCCCTCCACTTT.

CDR3 DNA: TGTGCCAGCATCGCACCTGGATCCACTGAAGCTTTCTTT. Translated: CASIAPGSTEAFF. The chain uses TRBV7-8 and TRBJ1-1; no firm D call. Germline V gene lookup returns CDR1 SGHVS and CDR2 FQNEAQ. This CDR3 spans 13 amino acids. Trimming left V 7 bases short and J 4 bases short, with 13 bases between.

The CDR3: CASGLPRGPSSYNEQFF. DNA for the CDR3: TGTGCTAGTGGTTTGCCACGGGGGCCCAGCTCCTACAATGAGCAGTTCTTC. The genes are TRBV12-5 and TRBJ2-1; D tentatively reads TRBD1 or TRBD2 (6 bases each). Germline lookup yields CDR1 LGHNT and CDR2 FRNRAP. The V and J ends lost 2 bases and 0 bases respectively, with 14 bases between them. The CDR3 contains 17 residues.

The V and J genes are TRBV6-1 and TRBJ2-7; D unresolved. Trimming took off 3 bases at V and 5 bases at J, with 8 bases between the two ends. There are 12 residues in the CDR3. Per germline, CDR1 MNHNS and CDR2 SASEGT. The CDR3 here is CASSDVRDEQYF. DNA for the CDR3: TGTGCCAGCAGTGATGTAAGGGACGAGCAGTACTTC.

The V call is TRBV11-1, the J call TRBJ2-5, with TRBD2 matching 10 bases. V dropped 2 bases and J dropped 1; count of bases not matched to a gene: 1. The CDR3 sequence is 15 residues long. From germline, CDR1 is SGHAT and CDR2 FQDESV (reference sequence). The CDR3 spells CASSLKRGGQETQYF. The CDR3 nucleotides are TGTGCCAGCAGCTTAAAGCGGGGGGGCCAAGAGACCCAGTACTTC.

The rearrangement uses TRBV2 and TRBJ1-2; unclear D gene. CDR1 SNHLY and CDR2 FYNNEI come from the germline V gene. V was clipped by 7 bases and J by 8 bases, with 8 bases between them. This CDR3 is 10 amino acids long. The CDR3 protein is CASNGRGYTF. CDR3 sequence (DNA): TGTGCCAGCAACGGCCGGGGCTACACCTTC.

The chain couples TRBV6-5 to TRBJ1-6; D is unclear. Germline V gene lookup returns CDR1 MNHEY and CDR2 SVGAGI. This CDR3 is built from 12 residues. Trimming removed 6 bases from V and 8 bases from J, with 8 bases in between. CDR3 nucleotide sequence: TGTGCCAGCAGATCGAGCCATTCACCCCTCCACTTT. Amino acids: CASRSSHSPLHF.

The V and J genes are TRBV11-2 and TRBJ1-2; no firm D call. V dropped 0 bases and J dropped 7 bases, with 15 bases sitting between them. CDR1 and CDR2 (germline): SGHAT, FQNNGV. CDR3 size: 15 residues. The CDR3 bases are TGTGCCAGCAGCTTAGAACCGGCGGCCCGGGTTGGCTACACCTTC. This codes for CASSLEPAARVGYTF.

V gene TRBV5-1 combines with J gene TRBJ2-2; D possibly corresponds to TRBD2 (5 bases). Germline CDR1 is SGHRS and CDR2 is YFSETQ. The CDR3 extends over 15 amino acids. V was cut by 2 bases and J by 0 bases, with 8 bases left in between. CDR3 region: CASSFRTANTGELFF. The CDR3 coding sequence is TGCGCCAGCAGCTTCAGGACTGCGAACACCGGGGAGCTGTTTTTT.

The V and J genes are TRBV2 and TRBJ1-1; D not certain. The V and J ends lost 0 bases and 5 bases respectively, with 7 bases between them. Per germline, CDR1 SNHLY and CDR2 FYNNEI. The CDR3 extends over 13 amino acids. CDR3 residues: CASSEASRTEAFF. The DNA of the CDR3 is TGTGCCAGCAGTGAAGCGAGTAGAACTGAAGCTTTCTTT.

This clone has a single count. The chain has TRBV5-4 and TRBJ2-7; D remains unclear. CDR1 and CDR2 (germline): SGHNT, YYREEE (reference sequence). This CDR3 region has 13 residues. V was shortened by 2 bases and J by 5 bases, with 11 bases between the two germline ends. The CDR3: CASSLCGVHEQYV. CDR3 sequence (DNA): TGTGCCAGCAGCTTATGTGGGGTGCACGAGCAGTACGTC.

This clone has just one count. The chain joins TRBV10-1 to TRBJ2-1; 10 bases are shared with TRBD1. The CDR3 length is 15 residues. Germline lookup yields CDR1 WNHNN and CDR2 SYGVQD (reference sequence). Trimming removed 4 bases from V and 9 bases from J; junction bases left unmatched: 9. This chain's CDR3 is CASSVEGQGYCEQFF. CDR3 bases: TGCGCCAGCAGTGTCGAGGGACAGGGGTATTGTGAGCAGTTCTTC.

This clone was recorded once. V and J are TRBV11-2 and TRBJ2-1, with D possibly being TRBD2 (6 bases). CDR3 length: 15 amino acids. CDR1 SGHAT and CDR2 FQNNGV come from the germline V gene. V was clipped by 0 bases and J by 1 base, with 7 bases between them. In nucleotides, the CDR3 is TGTGCCAGCAGCTTAGAACGGGGGTCCTACAATGAGCAGTTCTTC. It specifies CASSLERGSYNEQFF.

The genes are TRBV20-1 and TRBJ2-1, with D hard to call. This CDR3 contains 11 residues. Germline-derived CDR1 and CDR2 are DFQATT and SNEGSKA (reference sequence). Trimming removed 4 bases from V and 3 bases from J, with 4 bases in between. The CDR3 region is CSATDYNEQFF. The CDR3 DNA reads TGCAGTGCTACCGACTACAATGAGCAGTTCTTC.

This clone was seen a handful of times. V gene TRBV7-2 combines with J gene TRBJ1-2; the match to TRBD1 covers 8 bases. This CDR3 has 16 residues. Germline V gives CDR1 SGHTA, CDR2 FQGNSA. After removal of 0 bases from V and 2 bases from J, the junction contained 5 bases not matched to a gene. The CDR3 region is CASSLARTGTNYGYTF. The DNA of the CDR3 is TGTGCCAGCAGCTTAGCGCGGACAGGGACGAACTATGGCTACACCTTC.

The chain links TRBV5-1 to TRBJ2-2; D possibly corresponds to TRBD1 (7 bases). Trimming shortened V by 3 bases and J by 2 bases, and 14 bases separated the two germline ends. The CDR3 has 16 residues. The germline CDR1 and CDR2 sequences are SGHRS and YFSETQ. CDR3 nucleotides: TGCGCCAGCAGCTCAGGGGGGACGGGAAACACCGGGGAGCTGTTTTTT. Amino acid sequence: CASSSGGTGNTGELFF.

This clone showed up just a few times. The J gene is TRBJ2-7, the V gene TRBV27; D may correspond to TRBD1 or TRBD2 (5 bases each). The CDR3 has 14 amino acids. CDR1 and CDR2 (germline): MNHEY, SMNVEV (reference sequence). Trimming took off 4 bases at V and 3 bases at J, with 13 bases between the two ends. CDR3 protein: CASSSTGRNYEQYF. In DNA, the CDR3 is TGTGCCAGCAGTTCGACGGGGCGAAACTACGAGCAGTACTTC.

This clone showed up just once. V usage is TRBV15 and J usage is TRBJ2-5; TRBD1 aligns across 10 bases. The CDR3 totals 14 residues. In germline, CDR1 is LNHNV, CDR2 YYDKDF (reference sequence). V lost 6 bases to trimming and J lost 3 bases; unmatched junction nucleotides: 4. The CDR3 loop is CATRTGGGKETQYF. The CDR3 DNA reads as TGTGCCACCAGGACAGGGGGCGGGAAAGAGACCCAGTACTTC.

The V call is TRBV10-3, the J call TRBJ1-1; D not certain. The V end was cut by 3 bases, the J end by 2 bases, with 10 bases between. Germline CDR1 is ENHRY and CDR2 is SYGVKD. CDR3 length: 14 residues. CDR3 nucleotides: TGTGCCATCAGTGACCGGGGTTCAAACACTGAAGCTTTCTTT. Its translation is CAISDRGSNTEAFF.

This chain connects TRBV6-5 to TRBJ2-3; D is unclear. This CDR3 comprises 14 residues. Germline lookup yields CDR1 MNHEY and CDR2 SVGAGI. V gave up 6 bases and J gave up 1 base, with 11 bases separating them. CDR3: CASSPGLRTDTQYF. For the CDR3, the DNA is TGTGCCAGCAGCCCCGGGCTTCGCACAGATACGCAGTATTTT.

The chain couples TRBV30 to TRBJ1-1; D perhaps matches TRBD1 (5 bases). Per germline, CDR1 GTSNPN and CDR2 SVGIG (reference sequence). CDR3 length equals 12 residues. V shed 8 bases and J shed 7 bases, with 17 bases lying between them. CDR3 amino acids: CAGTLGRGEAFF. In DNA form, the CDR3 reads TGTGCCGGGACCTTGGGACGGGGTGAAGCTTTCTTT.

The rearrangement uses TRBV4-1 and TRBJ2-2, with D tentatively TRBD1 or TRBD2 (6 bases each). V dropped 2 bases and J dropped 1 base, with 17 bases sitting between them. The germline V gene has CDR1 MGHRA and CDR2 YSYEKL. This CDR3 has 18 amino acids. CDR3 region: CASSQRLSEGGNTGELFF. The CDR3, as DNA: TGCGCCAGCAGCCAACGGTTATCGGAGGGGGGGAACACCGGGGAGCTGTTTTTT.

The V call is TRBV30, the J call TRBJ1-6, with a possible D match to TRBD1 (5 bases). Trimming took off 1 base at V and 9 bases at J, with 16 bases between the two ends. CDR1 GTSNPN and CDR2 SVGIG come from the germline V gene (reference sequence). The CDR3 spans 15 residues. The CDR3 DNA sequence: TGTGCCTGGAGTGCTGGGAGCAGGGAAAGTTCACCCCTCCACTTT. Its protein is CAWSAGSRESSPLHF.

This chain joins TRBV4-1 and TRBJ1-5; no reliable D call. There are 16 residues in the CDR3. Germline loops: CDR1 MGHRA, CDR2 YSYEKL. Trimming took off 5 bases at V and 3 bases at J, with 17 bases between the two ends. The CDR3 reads CASSSDQVGNNQPQHF. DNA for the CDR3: TGCGCCAGCAGCAGCGATCAAGTGGGTAACAATCAGCCCCAGCATTTT.

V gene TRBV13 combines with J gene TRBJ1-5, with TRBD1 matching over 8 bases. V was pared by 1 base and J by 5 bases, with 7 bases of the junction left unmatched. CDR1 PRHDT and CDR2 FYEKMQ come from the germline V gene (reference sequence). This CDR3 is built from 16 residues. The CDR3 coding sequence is TGTGCCAGCAGCTTAGATTTCAGGGGGCGGGATCAGCCCCAGCATTTT. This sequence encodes CASSLDFRGRDQPQHF.

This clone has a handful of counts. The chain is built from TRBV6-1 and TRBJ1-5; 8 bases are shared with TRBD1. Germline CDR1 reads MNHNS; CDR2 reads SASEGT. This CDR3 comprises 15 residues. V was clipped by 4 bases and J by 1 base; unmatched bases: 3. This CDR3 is CASSVGQGSNQPQHF. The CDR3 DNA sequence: TGTGCCAGCAGTGTCGGACAGGGCAGCAATCAGCCCCAGCATTTT.

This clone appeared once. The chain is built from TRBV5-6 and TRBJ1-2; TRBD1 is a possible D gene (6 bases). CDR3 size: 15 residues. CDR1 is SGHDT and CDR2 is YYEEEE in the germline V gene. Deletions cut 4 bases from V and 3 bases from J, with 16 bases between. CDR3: CASSEIRQVHYGYTF. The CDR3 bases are TGTGCCAGCAGCGAAATAAGACAGGTACACTATGGCTACACCTTC.

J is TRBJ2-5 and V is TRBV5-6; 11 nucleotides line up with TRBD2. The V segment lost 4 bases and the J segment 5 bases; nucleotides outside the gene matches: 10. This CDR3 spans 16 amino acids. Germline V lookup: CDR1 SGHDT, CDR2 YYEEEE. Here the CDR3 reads CASSPSGGSGGETQYF. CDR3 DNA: TGTGCCAGCAGCCCTAGCGGGGGGTCCGGGGGGGAGACCCAGTACTTC.

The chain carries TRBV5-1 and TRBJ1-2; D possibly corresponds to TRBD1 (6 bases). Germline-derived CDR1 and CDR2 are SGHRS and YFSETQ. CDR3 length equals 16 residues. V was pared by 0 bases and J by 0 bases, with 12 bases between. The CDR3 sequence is CASSLVGGTANYGYTF. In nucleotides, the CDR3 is TGCGCCAGCAGCTTGGTGGGGGGCACAGCTAACTATGGCTACACCTTC.